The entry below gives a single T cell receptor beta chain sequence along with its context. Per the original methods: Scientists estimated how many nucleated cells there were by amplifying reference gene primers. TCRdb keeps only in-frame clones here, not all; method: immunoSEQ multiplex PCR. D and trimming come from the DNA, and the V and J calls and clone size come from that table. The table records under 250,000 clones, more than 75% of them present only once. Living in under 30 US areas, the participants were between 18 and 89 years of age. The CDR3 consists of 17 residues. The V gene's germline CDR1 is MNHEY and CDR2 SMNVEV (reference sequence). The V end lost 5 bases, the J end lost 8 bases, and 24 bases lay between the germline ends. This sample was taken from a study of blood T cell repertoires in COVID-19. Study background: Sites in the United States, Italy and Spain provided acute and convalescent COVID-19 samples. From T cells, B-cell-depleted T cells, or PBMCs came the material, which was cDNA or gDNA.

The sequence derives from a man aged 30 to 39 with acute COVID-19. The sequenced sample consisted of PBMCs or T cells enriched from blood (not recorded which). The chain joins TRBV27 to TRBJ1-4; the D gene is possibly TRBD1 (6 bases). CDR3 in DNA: TGTGCCAGCAGTCCACAACTGGGGACGGGGGGCAGAGAAAAACTGTTTTTT. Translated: CASSPQLGTGGREKLFF.